The clone carrying this TCR beta chain has a handful of counts. Its antigen remains unidentified. The CDR3 loop spans 15 amino acids. V lost 0 bases, J lost 2 bases, and 11 bases lay in between. Germline CDR1 LGHNA, CDR2 YNFKEQ. The library protocol tagged individual cDNA molecules with unique molecular identifiers. TCRdb re-called the 5' RACE reads through MiXCR, storing one row per CDR3 protein. The data hold tens of thousands of distinct CDR3 sequences, with around 12% observed a single time. The sample originates from a study of early T cells in non-severe SARS-CoV-2 infection. For the study at large: Unsorted whole-blood RNA was sequenced in bulk, leaving chains unpaired.

Regarding the study as a whole: Anti-spike CD8 responses were favored by VDJdb matching, which missed private and CD4 specificities.

The sequence came from an adult who was a healthcare worker with PCR-confirmed SARS-CoV-2 infection or an uninfected control (not recorded which). The chain carries TRBV4-2 and TRBJ2-7; D gene ambiguous. Material: whole blood, obtained at baseline. CDR3 region: CASSQDFQPAYEQYF. The CDR3, as DNA: TGTGCCAGCAGCCAAGACTTCCAGCCAGCCTACGAGCAGTACTTC.